A single T cell receptor beta chain is shown here with its context. Clones were sequenced by immunoSEQ multiplex PCR, and TCRdb holds only the in-frame ones, with some missing. The sample comprises roughly 38,000 clones, roughly 78% of which are singletons, and 25% to 35% rests with the top ten. This specimen comes from a study of blood T cell repertoires in COVID-19. As for the study in general: Sites across the United States, Italy and Spain contributed samples from acute and convalescent COVID-19. T cells, B-cell-depleted T cells, or PBMCs provided the cDNA or gDNA that served as material.

V lost 6 bases, J lost 0 bases, and 12 bases lay in between. This CDR3 has 14 residues. Germline V CDR1 and CDR2: MNHEY, SVGAGI. Sequencing was performed on peripheral blood. The J gene is TRBJ2-7, the V gene TRBV6-5; D is perhaps TRBD1 (5 bases). The TCR sequence derives from a man in his sixties with acute or convalescent COVID-19. Written as DNA, the CDR3 is TGTGCCAGCAGGAGAGACAGCATCTCCTACGAGCAGTACTTC. Translated, it gives CASRRDSISYEQYF.